These 25 T cell receptor beta chains share one sample of origin, sequenced in a study of blood T cells in healthy people across ages. Combining a sample-barcoded 5' primer with a J-beta primer mix, a second PCR ran for roughly 7 to 11 cycles. TCRdb passed the 5' RACE reads through MiXCR, listing each CDR3 protein once. The sample has about 1.6 million distinct CDR3 sequences, roughly 32% seen once. What was sequenced was blood. The source of these receptors is a woman in her twenties or thirties in good health.

The rearrangement joins TRBV11-2 to TRBJ2-4; 7 nucleotides align to TRBD2. The DNA matches TRBJ2-7 better at its end, which makes the J call doubtful. Germline V gene lookup returns CDR1 SGHAT and CDR2 FQNNGV. This CDR3 region has 15 residues. The CDR3 coding sequence is TGTGCCAGCAGCTTCGGCGGGAGAGGGTCATGCGAGCAGTACTTC. Amino acid sequence: CASSFGGRGSCEQYF.

This sequence joins TRBV4-2 and TRBJ2-1; 12 nucleotides align to TRBD2. Germline values: CDR1 LGHNA, CDR2 YNFKEQ. The J segment lost 8 bases and the V segment lost 0 bases, leaving 8 bases of the junction unmatched. CDR3 length: 17 residues. The DNA of the CDR3 is TGTGCCAGCAGCCAAGATGAGGCTAGCGGGAGGGTTTATGAGCAGTTCTTC. Translation gives CASSQDEASGRVYEQFF.

V and J are TRBV27 and TRBJ2-7, with 12 bases identical to TRBD1. Germline V CDR1 and CDR2: MNHEY, SMNVEV (reference sequence). This CDR3 is 16 amino acids long. The trim removed 3 bases at V and 3 bases at J, leaving 6 bases unmatched. The CDR3 protein is CASSLAGTGGFYEQYF. In DNA, the CDR3 is TGTGCCAGCAGTTTGGCCGGGACAGGGGGCTTCTACGAGCAGTACTTC.

This clonotype was seen only a few times. J is TRBJ1-1 and V is TRBV27; unclear D gene. The length of the CDR3 is 15 residues. The V end was cut by 4 bases, the J end by 11 bases, with 23 bases between. Germline loops: CDR1 MNHEY, CDR2 SMNVEV (reference sequence). CDR3 region: CASSSERGRNGEAFF. CDR3 DNA sequence: TGTGCCAGCAGTTCAGAGAGAGGGCGGAACGGGGAGGCTTTCTTT.

The V call is TRBV27, the J call TRBJ2-1; TRBD2 matches at 9 bases. The J segment lost 8 bases and the V segment lost 1 base, leaving 9 bases of the junction unmatched. The germline V gene encodes CDR1 MNHEY and CDR2 SMNVEV (reference sequence). The CDR3 has 16 residues. The CDR3 here is CASSLFPSGAGDEQFF. Written as DNA, the CDR3 is TGTGCCAGCAGTTTATTCCCTAGCGGGGCCGGAGATGAGCAGTTCTTC.

This chain uses TRBV15 with TRBJ2-3; 7 bases align to TRBD1. The germline gives CDR1 LNHNV, CDR2 YYDKDF (reference sequence). The CDR3 covers 13 residues. V lost 6 bases to trimming and J lost 5 bases; unmatched junction nucleotides: 5. The chain's CDR3 is CATRTGAIDTQYF. The CDR3 DNA sequence: TGTGCCACCAGAACAGGGGCAATAGATACGCAGTATTTT.

This clonotype was picked up a small number of times. The chain employs TRBV11-3 and TRBJ2-1, with D possibly matching TRBD2 (5 bases). The length of the CDR3 is 15 residues. Per the germline V gene, CDR1 is SGHNT and CDR2 is YENEEA. V lost 1 base to trimming and J lost 8 bases, with 15 bases between them. The CDR3 loop reads CASSLGGRGNHEQFF. The CDR3 nucleotides are TGTGCCAGCAGCTTAGGTGGGAGAGGTAACCATGAGCAGTTCTTC.

In this sample, this clonotype turned up many times. The V gene is TRBV7-8, the J gene TRBJ2-3; the D gene is possibly TRBD2 (5 bases). Per germline, CDR1 SGHVS and CDR2 FQNEAQ. V was cut by 1 base and J by 4 bases, with 15 bases left in between. The CDR3 has 16 amino acids. The CDR3 loop reads CASSLGRGIVADTQYF. The CDR3 nucleotides are TGTGCCAGCAGCTTAGGGAGAGGGATAGTCGCAGATACGCAGTATTTT.

The sample holds many counts of this clonotype. The rearrangement joins TRBV27 to TRBJ2-5; no reliable D call. The CDR3 spans 15 residues. Trimming cost V 6 bases and J 3 bases, with 17 bases left between them. In germline, CDR1 is MNHEY, CDR2 SMNVEV (reference sequence). This chain's CDR3 is CASSPRSQKKETQYF. The CDR3 nucleotides read TGTGCCAGCAGCCCCAGGAGCCAGAAAAAAGAGACCCAGTACTTC.

A few counts support this clonotype. The chain links TRBV29-1 to TRBJ2-1, with TRBD2 identical over 7 bases. The trim removed 5 bases at V and 0 bases at J, leaving 7 bases unmatched. The V gene's germline CDR1 is SQVTM and CDR2 ANQGSEA. The CDR3 is 15 residues long. CDR3 nucleotide sequence: TGCAGCGTTAGTAGCGGGCAGGGCTCCTACAATGAGCAGTTCTTC. This codes for CSVSSGQGSYNEQFF.

This clonotype occurred a few times. The gene calls are TRBV3-1 and TRBJ2-1; D is ambiguous. V lost 0 bases to trimming and J lost 9 bases, with 3 bases between them. There are 11 residues in the CDR3. CDR1 is LGHDT and CDR2 is YNNKEL in the germline V gene (reference sequence). CDR3 DNA: TGTGCCAGCAGCCAAGACTTTGAGCAGTTCTTC. It encodes CASSQDFEQFF.

This clonotype showed up many times. One end of the junction does not line up with germline, which may come from a read error. V and J are TRBV5-1 and TRBJ2-3; D is perhaps TRBD1 (6 bases). The CDR3 covers 13 residues. Germline assignment: CDR1 SGHRS and CDR2 YFSETQ. The CDR3 nucleotides read TGTGCCAGCAGCTCGCAGGGGACAGATACGCAGTATTTT. Translation: CASSSQGTDTQYF.

This clonotype was picked up a small number of times. This rearrangement joins TRBV5-5 to TRBJ2-5; D uncertain. The J call may be in error: the DNA end matches TRBJ2-7 better. The germline V gene has CDR1 SGHKS and CDR2 YYEKEE (reference sequence). There are 13 residues in the CDR3. Here the CDR3 DNA reads TGTGCCAGCAGCCCGGCCGGCCAACGCGAGCAGTACTTC. Residues: CASSPAGQREQYF.

This clonotype has more than one count but fewer than ten. The chain links TRBV6-1 to TRBJ2-7; possible D gene TRBD2, 5 bases. In germline, CDR1 is MNHNS, CDR2 SASEGT. V was trimmed by 6 bases and J by 3 bases, leaving 21 bases between them. The CDR3 consists of 16 residues. The CDR3 protein is CASSEKYTDLHYEQYF. Written as DNA, the CDR3 is TGTGCCAGCAGCGAGAAATACACGGACTTGCACTACGAGCAGTACTTC.

This clonotype was recorded a few times. CDR3 sequence reads: CASSLLGQGRPSEQYF. In nucleotides, the CDR3 is TGCGCCAGCAGCTTACTCGGACAGGGAAGACCCTCTGAGCAGTACTTC. The rearrangement uses TRBV5-1 and TRBJ2-7; 8 bases match TRBD1. CDR1 is SGHRS and CDR2 is YFSETQ in the germline V gene. The CDR3 contains 16 residues. The trim removed 2 bases at V and 7 bases at J, leaving 14 bases unmatched. Full variable domain (remainder filled in from reference TRBV5-1 and TRBJ2-7): KAGVTQTPRYLIKTRGQQVTLSCSPISGHRSVSWYQQTPGQGLQFLFEYFSETQRNKGNFPGRFSGRQFSNSRSEMNVSTLELGDSALYLCASSLLGQGRPSEQYFGPGTRLTVT.

This clonotype has just a few counts. The V gene is TRBV5-1, the J gene TRBJ2-1; perhaps TRBD2 as D (5 bases). Trimming took off 3 bases at V and 5 bases at J, with 18 bases between the two ends. The CDR3 has 16 residues. Looked up from germline, CDR1 is SGHRS and CDR2 is YFSETQ. The CDR3 DNA reads as TGCGCCAGCAGCTCGTCGTGGAGGCACCCGAACAATGAGCAGTTCTTC. Its translation is CASSSSWRHPNNEQFF.

This clonotype was seen only a few times. The gene calls are TRBV5-1 and TRBJ1-4, with D maybe TRBD1 (5 bases). Trimming removed 2 bases at V and 15 bases at J, with 17 bases between. This CDR3 spans 13 amino acids. Germline CDR1 and CDR2: SGHRS and YFSETQ. CDR3 DNA sequence: TGCGCCAGCAGCTTAGGACACGGCCTTGGGTTGTTTTTT. Amino acids: CASSLGHGLGLFF.

V is TRBV6-2 or TRBV6-3 and J is TRBJ2-7; 10 bases line up with TRBD1. The germline V gene has CDR1 MNHEY and CDR2 SVGEGT. V was pared by 0 bases and J by 4 bases, with 6 bases of the junction left unmatched. The CDR3 totals 16 residues. The CDR3 DNA is TGTGCCAGCAGTTACTCGCTGGACAGGGGGTTATACGAGCAGTACTTC. This gives the protein CASSYSLDRGLYEQYF.

This clonotype was detected only once. The chain employs TRBV14 and TRBJ2-7, with D perhaps matching TRBD1 (5 bases). Trimming pared 4 bases from V and 5 bases from J, leaving 12 bases between. The germline gives CDR1 SGHDN, CDR2 FVKESK. This CDR3 region has 13 residues. The CDR3 here is CASSPKGPHEQYF. The CDR3 coding sequence is TGTGCCAGCAGCCCCAAGGGGCCCCACGAGCAGTACTTC.

The genes are TRBV5-1 and TRBJ1-1; a weak D match, TRBD1 (5 bases). The CDR3 is made up of 15 amino acids. Trimming removed 4 bases at V and 0 bases at J, with 13 bases between. From germline, CDR1 is SGHRS and CDR2 YFSETQ. CDR3 sequence (DNA): TGCGCCAGCAGCGACCGGGACCAACTGAACACTGAAGCTTTCTTT. It yields the protein CASSDRDQLNTEAFF.

The rearrangement links TRBV18 to TRBJ2-5; 7 nucleotides agree with TRBD2. V was pared by 0 bases and J by 2 bases, with 6 bases of the junction left unmatched. The CDR3 is 16 residues long. In germline, CDR1 is KGHSH, CDR2 LQKENI. CDR3 DNA sequence: TGTGCCAGCTCACCACCGAGAGTAGCGGGTCAAGAGACCCAGTACTTC. It yields the protein CASSPPRVAGQETQYF. The entire variable domain, with the rest obtained from reference TRBV18 and TRBJ2-5, is as follows: NAGVMQNPRHLVRRRGQEARLRCSPMKGHSHVYWYRQLPEEGLKFMVYLQKENIIDESGMPKERFSAEFPKEGPSILRIQQVVRGDSAAYFCASSPPRVAGQETQYFGPGTRLLVL.

This clonotype was seen many times. The CDR3 nucleotides are TGTGCCATCAGTGATTACCCAGATACGCAGTATTTT. The encoded protein is CAISDYPDTQYF. The chain recombines TRBV10-3 with TRBJ2-3; no firm D call. Trimming removed 3 bases from V and 4 bases from J, with 5 bases in between. The germline V gene encodes CDR1 ENHRY and CDR2 SYGVKD. CDR3 size: 12 residues.

The rearrangement links TRBV5-1 to TRBJ2-7, with no clear D. From germline, CDR1 is SGHRS and CDR2 YFSETQ. Trimming took 3 bases from V and 2 from J, leaving 12 bases between them. CDR3 size: 14 residues. CDR3 sequence (DNA): TGCGCCAGCAGCTGGACCCAAGGTCCCTACGAGCAGTACTTC. Protein: CASSWTQGPYEQYF.

This chain links TRBV2 with TRBJ2-1; D perhaps matches TRBD2 (7 bases). The V and J ends lost 11 bases and 0 bases respectively, with 20 bases between them. The CDR3 contains 16 residues. Germline V gene lookup returns CDR1 SNHLY and CDR2 FYNNEI. The CDR3 sequence: CACKGEGGISYNEQFF. Written as DNA, the CDR3 is TGTGCCTGCAAGGGGGAGGGGGGGATCTCCTACAATGAGCAGTTCTTC.

The rearrangement links TRBV5-1 to TRBJ1-1; the D gene is possibly TRBD1 (5 bases). The CDR3 sequence is 12 residues long. V lost 3 bases and J 7 bases, leaving 10 bases between the germline ends. Germline CDR1 is SGHRS and CDR2 is YFSETQ. The CDR3 region is CASSSLDSEAFF. Written as DNA, the CDR3 is TGCGCCAGCAGCTCCCTAGACAGTGAAGCTTTCTTT.